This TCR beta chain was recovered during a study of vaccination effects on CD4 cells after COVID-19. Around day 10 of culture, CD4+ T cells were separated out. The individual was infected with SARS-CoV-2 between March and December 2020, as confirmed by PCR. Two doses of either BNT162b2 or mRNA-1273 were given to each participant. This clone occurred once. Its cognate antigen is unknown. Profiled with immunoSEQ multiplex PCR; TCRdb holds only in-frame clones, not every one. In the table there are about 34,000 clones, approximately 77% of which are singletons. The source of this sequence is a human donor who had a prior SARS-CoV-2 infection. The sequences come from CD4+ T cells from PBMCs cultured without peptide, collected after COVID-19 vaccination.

The CDR3, as DNA: TGTGCCAGCAGCCCCGGGGGACAGGGGGAAGGTGGCTACACCTTC. Residues: CASSPGGQGEGGYTF. The chain joins TRBV6-5 to TRBJ1-2; 11 bases map to TRBD1. The CDR3 contains 15 residues. V was clipped by 6 bases and J by 7 bases; unmatched bases: 10. Germline values: CDR1 MNHEY, CDR2 SVGAGI.